This record covers a single T cell receptor (beta chain). The antigen is not known. Both 60 Vbeta primers and 13 Jbeta primers went into the PCR. Authors' processing steps: Tens of millions of unique TCR beta chains, some 9.9 million shared, were counted in a later analysis. Produced via immunoSEQ multiplex PCR; TCRdb's table is partial and in-frame only. V and J calls and clone size are as listed in that table; D and trimming were resolved from the DNA. The sample yields 150,000 to 200,000 clones, 75% to 85% seen once. These data are taken from a study of cytomegalovirus exposure and HLA in healthy donors. Study-level findings and limits: Analysis performed later found more than 15,000 TCR beta sequences associated with HLA alleles at 0.05 false discovery rate. In a later analysis, productive TCRs from donors in an Asian-associated ancestry cluster reportedly carried fewer N-insertions than the cohort mean. Through in vitro validation, three CMV-associated chains were shown to be specific for CMV antigens.

CDR1 and CDR2 from the germline V gene are LNHDA and SQIVND (reference sequence). The V end lost 5 bases, the J end lost 3 bases, and 14 bases lay between the germline ends. The CDR3 covers 14 residues. Specimen: PBMCs. This TCR was sampled from a girl aged 5-17 years in good health and CMV-seropositive. The rearrangement links TRBV19 to TRBJ2-7; no clear D gene. Written as DNA, the CDR3 is TGTGCCAGTAGTCCGGCTGAGGCCTACTACGAGCAGTACTTC. This codes for CASSPAEAYYEQYF.